Listed below are T cell receptor beta chains from one sample, sequenced in a study of T cell responses to AZD1222 COVID-19 vaccine. Sequencing used immunoSEQ multiplex PCR; TCRdb keeps in-frame clones, though not all of them. This sample has roughly 140,000 clones; around 90% occur once, and the top ten carry about 3.4%. The sequencing used peripheral blood, collected 28 days after the second AZD1222 dose. These receptors all stem from an adult who received the AZD1222 COVID-19 vaccine. Both conserved end residues are part of each CDR3. A D gene is named only where the DNA matches it firmly. A clone size is listed for some rows: how often the clone was seen (once, few, many), or a class if it is expanded.

d_gene	j_gene	abundance	v_gene	CDR3aa	CDR3nt
.	TRBJ1-2	.	TRBV9	CASSVFKALDYGYTF	TGTGCCAGCAGCGTATTTAAGGCGCTGGACTATGGCTACACCTTC
.	TRBJ1-2	.	TRBV7-2	CASRPHEGMDYGYTF	TGTGCCAGCAGACCCCATGAAGGGATGGACTATGGCTACACCTTC
TRBD1	TRBJ1-6	.	TRBV5-6	CASSPLQGRDSPLHF	TGTGCCAGCAGCCCCCTACAGGGGCGGGATTCACCCCTCCACTTT
TRBD1	TRBJ1-2	.	TRBV5-1	CASSLGQVDYGYTF	TGCGCCAGCAGCCTGGGACAGGTTGACTATGGCTACACCTTC
.	TRBJ1-4	.	TRBV6-5	CASSTVRYEKLFF	TGTGCCAGTTCGACAGTTCGGTACGAAAAACTGTTTTTT
.	TRBJ2-7	.	TRBV7-8	CASSSGPLNEQYF	TGTGCCAGCAGCTCCGGACCACTGAACGAGCAGTACTTC
.	TRBJ2-5	.	TRBV6-5	CASSYFPDTETQYF	TGTGCCAGCAGTTATTTCCCTGACACCGAGACCCAGTACTTC
.	TRBJ2-3	.	TRBV28	CASSDPSTDTQYF	TGTGCCAGCAGCGACCCTAGCACAGATACGCAGTATTTT
.	TRBJ1-5	.	TRBV2	CASSSKGTRSNQPQHF	TGTGCCAGCAGCAGCAAGGGGACCCGTAGCAATCAGCCCCAGCATTTT
.	TRBJ1-2	.	TRBV28	CASSTPAAGFDGYTF	TGTGCCAGCAGCACACCAGCAGCGGGTTTTGATGGCTACACCTTC
.	TRBJ1-2	.	TRBV15	CATSRGPGRGGNYGYTF	TGTGCCACCAGCAGAGGTCCCGGGAGGGGAGGGAACTATGGCTACACCTTC
.	TRBJ1-2	.	TRBV7-5	CARSRPLVTVARGYTF	TGTGCCAGAAGCCGCCCCCTGGTGACAGTTGCCCGTGGCTACACCTTC
.	TRBJ2-7	.	TRBV27	CASSLNRVYEQYF	TGTGCCAGCAGTTTAAATAGAGTCTACGAGCAGTACTTC
.	TRBJ2-3	.	TRBV27	CASSFPYTDTQYF	TGTGCCAGCAGTTTCCCTTACACAGATACGCAGTATTTT
.	TRBJ2-1	.	TRBV5-1	CASSLANEQFF	TGCGCCAGCAGCTTAGCCAATGAGCAGTTCTTC
.	TRBJ1-2	.	TRBV12-3/TRBV12-4	CASSRDGYYGYTF	TGTGCCAGCAGTCGCGATGGCTACTATGGCTACACCTTC
.	TRBJ2-7	.	TRBV27	CASSFRFGQGVPYEQYF	TGTGCCAGCAGTTTCCGCTTCGGGCAGGGAGTACCCTACGAGCAGTACTTC
.	TRBJ2-2	.	TRBV19	CASSNRPANTGELFF	TGTGCCAGTAGTAACAGGCCAGCGAACACCGGGGAGCTGTTTTTT
.	TRBJ1-5	.	TRBV5-1	CASSLGSFNQPQHF	TGCGCCAGCAGCTTGGGCTCCTTTAATCAGCCCCAGCATTTT
TRBD1	TRBJ1-4	once	TRBV5-1	CASSWARTGNEKLFF	TGCGCCAGCAGCTGGGCCCGGACAGGTAATGAAAAACTGTTTTTT
.	TRBJ1-6	.	TRBV19	CASSVGGAGSPLHF	TGTGCCAGTAGTGTAGGGGGTGCCGGATCACCCCTCCACTTT
.	TRBJ1-4	once	TRBV28	CASSHGAVREKLFF	TGTGCCAGCAGCCACGGGGCAGTGAGGGAAAAACTGTTTTTT
.	TRBJ2-5	.	TRBV3-1/TRBV3-2	CASSQDLAPGETQYF	TGTGCCAGCAGCCAAGATCTAGCCCCTGGGGAGACCCAGTACTTC
.	TRBJ2-5	.	TRBV7-2	CASSLIYRQETQYF	TGTGCCAGCAGCTTAATCTACAGACAAGAGACCCAGTACTTC
.	TRBJ2-5	once	TRBV12-3/TRBV12-4	CASSPFGKETQYF	TGTGCCAGCAGTCCCTTCGGGAAAGAGACCCAGTACTTC
.	TRBJ2-1	.	TRBV5-1	CASSFGLANNEQFF	TGCGCCAGCAGCTTTGGGCTAGCCAACAATGAGCAGTTCTTC
.	TRBJ2-5	.	TRBV6-1	CASSESQGETQYF	TGTGCCAGCAGTGAAAGTCAGGGGGAGACCCAGTACTTC
.	TRBJ1-2	.	TRBV6-5	CANSPTQGSSGYTF	TGTGCCAACAGTCCCACACAGGGAAGCTCTGGCTACACCTTC
.	TRBJ2-7	.	TRBV2	CASSEGWEQYF	TGTGCCAGCAGTGAAGGGTGGGAGCAGTACTTC
TRBD1	TRBJ1-5	.	TRBV19	CASIGQGNQPQHF	TGTGCCAGTATCGGACAGGGGAATCAGCCCCAGCATTTT
.	TRBJ1-6	.	TRBV27	CASRLQGADNSPLHF	TGTGCCAGCAGGTTACAGGGCGCGGATAATTCACCCCTCCACTTT
TRBD1	TRBJ2-3	.	TRBV6-6	CASKYDRVSTDTQYF	TGTGCCAGCAAATACGACAGGGTGTCCACAGATACGCAGTATTTT
TRBD1	TRBJ1-5	.	TRBV19	CASSRTGGNQPQHF	TGTGCCAGTAGCCGGACAGGGGGCAATCAGCCCCAGCATTTT
TRBD2	TRBJ2-4	.	TRBV28	CASSSAGTSKNIQYF	TGTGCCAGCAGTTCCGCCGGGACTAGCAAAAACATTCAGTACTTC
.	TRBJ1-3	.	TRBV19	CASSTYGAGMFGNTIYF	TGTGCCAGTAGTACATACGGGGCCGGTATGTTTGGAAACACCATATATTTT
.	TRBJ2-7	.	TRBV27	CASSLLPTIIVYEQYF	TGTGCCAGCAGTTTATTACCTACCATAATCGTCTACGAGCAGTACTTC
.	TRBJ2-2	.	TRBV5-1	CASSLVQINTGELFF	TGCGCCAGCAGCTTGGTTCAGATAAACACCGGGGAGCTGTTTTTT
.	TRBJ1-6	.	TRBV19	CASSIGGSINSPLHF	TGTGCCAGTAGTATAGGGGGATCTATCAATTCACCCCTCCACTTT
.	TRBJ1-4	.	TRBV9	CASSVAGTNEKLFF	TGTGCCAGCAGCGTAGCCGGGACTAATGAAAAACTGTTTTTT
.	TRBJ2-3	.	TRBV20-1	CSAYTTDTQYF	TGCAGTGCATACACCACAGATACGCAGTATTTT
.	TRBJ1-5	.	TRBV5-6	CASSRGWYSNQPQHF	TGTGCCAGCAGCCGAGGGTGGTATAGCAATCAGCCCCAGCATTTT
TRBD1	TRBJ2-1	.	TRBV10-3	CAISLGTANEQFF	TGTGCCATCAGTCTCGGGACAGCCAATGAGCAGTTCTTC
.	TRBJ1-1	.	TRBV2	CASNGGGRSTEAFF	TGTGCCAGCAACGGCGGGGGGCGATCCACTGAAGCTTTCTTT
.	TRBJ2-7	.	TRBV30	CAWSVSSWSYEQYF	TGTGCCTGGAGTGTGTCTAGCTGGTCCTACGAGCAGTACTTC
TRBD1	TRBJ1-5	once	TRBV5-5	CASSFGQEDVSNQPQHF	TGTGCCAGCAGCTTTGGACAGGAGGATGTTAGCAATCAGCCCCAGCATTTT
.	TRBJ1-5	.	TRBV9	CASSVAGVGKSNQPQHF	TGTGCCAGCAGCGTAGCAGGGGTTGGGAAAAGCAATCAGCCCCAGCATTTT
TRBD2	TRBJ2-7	.	TRBV13	CASSHRGGNRYEQYF	TGTGCCAGCAGCCACCGGGGAGGGAATAGATACGAGCAGTACTTC